The clone carrying this TCR beta chain appeared a few times. Its antigen remains unidentified. The sample is drawn from a study of T cells in Graves' hyperthyroidism and ophthalmopathy. Overall study findings and caveats: Ophthalmopathy was model-predicted a median roughly 6.5 months pre-onset.

Authors of the study amplified TCR beta CDR3 regions from RNA transcripts. First-round RT-PCR with HTBI primers amplified the TCR CDR3 region. One entry per CDR3 protein, called by TCRdb with MiXCR from the multiplex PCR reads. This table holds 400,000 or so distinct CDR3 sequences, about an eighth found once. CDR3 length: 12 amino acids. Deletions cut 0 bases from V and 9 bases from J, with 8 bases between. Germline assignment: CDR1 SGHRS and CDR2 YFSETQ. Specimen: blood. The sequence was obtained from a man over 45 with Graves' ophthalmopathy. The J gene is TRBJ2-3, the V gene TRBV5-1, with D possibly matching TRBD2 (6 bases). The CDR3 sequence: CASSLDGGTQYF. CDR3 DNA: TGCGCCAGCAGCTTGGATGGGGGGACGCAGTATTTT.